This TCR beta chain was recorded in a study of identical twins. This clonotype was seen a few times. TCRdb re-analysed the 5' RACE reads in MiXCR, keeping a single row per CDR3 protein. There are 500,000 to 600,000 distinct CDR3 sequences in the sample; 22% occur only once, and around 1% lies in the top ten. These same data were also listed under a study on T cells expressing NK-cell markers.

The sequence was obtained from a woman aged 18-35 years in good health. Sequencing was carried out using CD4+ T cells sorted from blood.

Here the CDR3 DNA reads TGTGCCAGTAGTATGGGGAGGGGCGAGCAGTACTTC. Translated: CASSMGRGEQYF. The rearrangement joins TRBV19 to TRBJ2-7; 7 positions match TRBD2. The germline V gene has CDR1 LNHDA and CDR2 SQIVND (reference sequence). V dropped 3 bases and J dropped 6; count of bases not matched to a gene: 2. The CDR3 spans 12 residues.